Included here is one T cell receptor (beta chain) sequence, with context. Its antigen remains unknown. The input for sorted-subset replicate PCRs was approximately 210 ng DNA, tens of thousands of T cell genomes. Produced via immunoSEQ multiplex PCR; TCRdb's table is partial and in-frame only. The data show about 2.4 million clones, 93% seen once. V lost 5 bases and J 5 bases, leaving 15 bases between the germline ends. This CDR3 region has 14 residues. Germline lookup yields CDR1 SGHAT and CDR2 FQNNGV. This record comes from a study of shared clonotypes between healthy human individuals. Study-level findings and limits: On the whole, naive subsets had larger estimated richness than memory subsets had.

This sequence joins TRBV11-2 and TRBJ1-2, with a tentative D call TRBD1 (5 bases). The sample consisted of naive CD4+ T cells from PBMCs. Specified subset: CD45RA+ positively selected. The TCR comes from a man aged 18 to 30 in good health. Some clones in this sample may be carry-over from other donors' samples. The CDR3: CASSQETAHYGYTF. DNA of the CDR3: TGTGCCAGCAGCCAGGAGACAGCGCATTATGGCTACACCTTC.